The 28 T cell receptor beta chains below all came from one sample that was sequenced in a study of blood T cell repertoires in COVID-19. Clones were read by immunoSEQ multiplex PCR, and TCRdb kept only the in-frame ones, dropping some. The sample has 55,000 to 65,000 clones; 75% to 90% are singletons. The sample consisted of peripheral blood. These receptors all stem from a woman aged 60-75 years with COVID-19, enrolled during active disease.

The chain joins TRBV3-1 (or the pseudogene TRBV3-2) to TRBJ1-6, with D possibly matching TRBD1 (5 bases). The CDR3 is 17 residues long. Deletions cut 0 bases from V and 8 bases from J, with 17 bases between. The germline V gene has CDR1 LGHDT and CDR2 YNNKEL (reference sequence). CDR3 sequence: CASSQEPTGRPDSPLHF. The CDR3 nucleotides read TGTGCCAGCAGCCAAGAACCCACAGGACGGCCAGATTCACCCCTCCACTTT.

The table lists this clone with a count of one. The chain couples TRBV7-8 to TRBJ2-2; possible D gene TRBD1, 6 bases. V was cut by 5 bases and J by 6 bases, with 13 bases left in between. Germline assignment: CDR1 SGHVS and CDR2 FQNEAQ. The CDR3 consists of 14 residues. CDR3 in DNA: TGTGCCAGCAGCCCCCGGACAGCCTCCGGGGAGCTGTTTTTT. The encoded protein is CASSPRTASGELFF.

The CDR3 sequence is CASSLAPLGDTQYF. The DNA for the CDR3 is TGTGCCAGCAGCTTAGCCCCCCTAGGAGATACGCAGTATTTT. The V and J genes are TRBV7-8 and TRBJ2-3; D is unresolved. The V and J ends lost 0 bases and 5 bases respectively, with 9 bases between them. CDR1 SGHVS and CDR2 FQNEAQ come from the germline V gene. CDR3 length: 14 amino acids.

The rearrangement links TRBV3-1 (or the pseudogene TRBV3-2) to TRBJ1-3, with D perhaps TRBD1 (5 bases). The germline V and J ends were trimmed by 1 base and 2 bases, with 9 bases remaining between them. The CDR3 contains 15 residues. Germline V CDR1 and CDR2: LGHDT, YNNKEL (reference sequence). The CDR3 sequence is CASSQGAGAGNTIYF. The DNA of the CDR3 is TGTGCCAGCAGCCAAGGAGCGGGGGCTGGAAACACCATATATTTT.

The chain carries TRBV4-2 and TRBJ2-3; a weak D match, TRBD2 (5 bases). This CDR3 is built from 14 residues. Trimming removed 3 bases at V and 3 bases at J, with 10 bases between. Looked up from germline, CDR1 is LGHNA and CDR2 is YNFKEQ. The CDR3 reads CASSHGLHTDTQYF. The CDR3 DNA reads TGTGCCAGCAGCCACGGACTGCATACAGATACGCAGTATTTT.

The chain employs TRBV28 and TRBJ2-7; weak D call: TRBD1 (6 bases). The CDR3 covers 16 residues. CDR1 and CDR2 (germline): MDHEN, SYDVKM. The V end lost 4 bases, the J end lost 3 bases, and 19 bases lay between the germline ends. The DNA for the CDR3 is TGTGCCAGCAGTTCCGGACAGAACGCTGGAGGCTACGAGCAGTACTTC. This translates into CASSSGQNAGGYEQYF. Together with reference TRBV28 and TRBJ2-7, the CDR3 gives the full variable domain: DVKVTQSSRYLVKRTGEKVFLECVQDMDHENMFWYRQDPGLGLRLIYFSYDVKMKEKGDIPEGYSVSREKKERFSLILESASTNQTSMYLCASSSGQNAGGYEQYFGPGTRLTVT.

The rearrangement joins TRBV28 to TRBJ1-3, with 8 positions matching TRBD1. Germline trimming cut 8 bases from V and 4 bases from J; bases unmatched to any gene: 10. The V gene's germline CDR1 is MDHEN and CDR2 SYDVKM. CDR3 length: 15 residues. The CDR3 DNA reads TGTGCCAGCGTTCAGGGACAGGCGTTGGGAAACACCATATATTTT. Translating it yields CASVQGQALGNTIYF.

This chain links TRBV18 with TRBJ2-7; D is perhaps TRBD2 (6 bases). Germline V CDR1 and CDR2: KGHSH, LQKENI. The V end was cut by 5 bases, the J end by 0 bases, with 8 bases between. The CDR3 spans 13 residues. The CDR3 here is CASSLADSYEQYF. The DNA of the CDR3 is TGTGCCAGCTCATTAGCGGACTCCTACGAGCAGTACTTC.

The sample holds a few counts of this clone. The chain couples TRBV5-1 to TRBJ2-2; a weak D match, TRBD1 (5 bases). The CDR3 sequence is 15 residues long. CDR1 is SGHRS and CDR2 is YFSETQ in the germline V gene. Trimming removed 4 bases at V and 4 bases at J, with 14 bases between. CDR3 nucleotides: TGCGCCAGCAGCCCGGTTGTAGACAGCACCGGGGAGCTGTTTTTT. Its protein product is CASSPVVDSTGELFF.

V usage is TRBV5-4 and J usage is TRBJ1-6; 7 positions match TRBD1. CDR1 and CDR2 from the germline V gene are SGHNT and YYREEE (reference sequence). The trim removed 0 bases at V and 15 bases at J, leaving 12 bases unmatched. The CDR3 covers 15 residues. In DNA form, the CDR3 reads TGTGCCAGCAGCTTGGGGGAGGTCCCCCCAGGGGGCCTCCACTTT. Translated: CASSLGEVPPGGLHF.

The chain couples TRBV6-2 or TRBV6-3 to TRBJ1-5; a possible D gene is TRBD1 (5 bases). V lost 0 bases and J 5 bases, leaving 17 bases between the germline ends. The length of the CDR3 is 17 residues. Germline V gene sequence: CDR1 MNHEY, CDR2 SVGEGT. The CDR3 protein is CASSYSVSRGNHQPQHF. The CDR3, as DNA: TGTGCCAGCAGTTACTCGGTGTCTCGGGGGAACCATCAGCCCCAGCATTTT.

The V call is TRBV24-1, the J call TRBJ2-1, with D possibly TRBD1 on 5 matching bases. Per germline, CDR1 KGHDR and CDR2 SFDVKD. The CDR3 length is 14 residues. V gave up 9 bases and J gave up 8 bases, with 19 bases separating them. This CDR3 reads CATSLSKGIDEQFF. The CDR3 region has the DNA TGTGCCACCTCCCTCTCCAAGGGGATCGATGAGCAGTTCTTC.

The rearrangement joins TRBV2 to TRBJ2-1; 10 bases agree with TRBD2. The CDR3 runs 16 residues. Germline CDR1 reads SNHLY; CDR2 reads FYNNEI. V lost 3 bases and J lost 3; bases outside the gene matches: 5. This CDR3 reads CASSESSGRYYNEQFF. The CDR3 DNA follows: TGTGCCAGCAGTGAGAGTAGCGGGAGGTACTACAATGAGCAGTTCTTC.

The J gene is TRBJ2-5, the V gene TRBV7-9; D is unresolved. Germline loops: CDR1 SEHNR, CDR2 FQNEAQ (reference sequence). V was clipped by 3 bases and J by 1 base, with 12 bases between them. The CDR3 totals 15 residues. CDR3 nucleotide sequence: TGTGCCAGCAGCTTCGGTCTGGGCCCCCAAGAGACCCAGTACTTC. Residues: CASSFGLGPQETQYF.

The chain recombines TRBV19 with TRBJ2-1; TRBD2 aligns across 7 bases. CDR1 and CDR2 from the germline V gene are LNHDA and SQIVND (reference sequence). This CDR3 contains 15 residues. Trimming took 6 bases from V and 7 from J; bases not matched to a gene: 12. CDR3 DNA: TGTGCCAGTAGAGGCCTAGCGGTAGGAGAGAATGAGCAGTTCTTC. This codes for CASRGLAVGENEQFF.

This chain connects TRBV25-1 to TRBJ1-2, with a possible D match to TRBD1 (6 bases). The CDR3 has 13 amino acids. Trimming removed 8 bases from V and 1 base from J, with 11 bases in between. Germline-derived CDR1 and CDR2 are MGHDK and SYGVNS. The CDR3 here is CASQGLSNYGYTF. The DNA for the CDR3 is TGTGCCAGCCAGGGGCTGAGTAACTATGGCTACACCTTC.

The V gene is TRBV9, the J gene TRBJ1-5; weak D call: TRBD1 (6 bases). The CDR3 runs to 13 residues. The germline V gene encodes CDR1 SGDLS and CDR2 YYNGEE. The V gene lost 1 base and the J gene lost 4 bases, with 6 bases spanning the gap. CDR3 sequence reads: CASSVTGNQPQHF. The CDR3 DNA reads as TGTGCCAGCAGCGTAACAGGGAATCAGCCCCAGCATTTT. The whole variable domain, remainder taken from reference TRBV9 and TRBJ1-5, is DSGVTQTPKHLITATGQRVTLRCSPRSGDLSVYWYQQSLDQGLQFLIQYYNGEERAKGNILERFSAQQFPDLHSELNLSSLELGDSALYFCASSVTGNQPQHFGDGTRLSIL.

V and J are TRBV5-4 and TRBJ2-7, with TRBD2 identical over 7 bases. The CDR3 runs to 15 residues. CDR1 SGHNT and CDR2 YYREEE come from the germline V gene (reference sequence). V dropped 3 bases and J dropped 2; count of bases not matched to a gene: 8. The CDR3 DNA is TGTGCCAGCAGCTGGCAAGGAAGCGGGGCCTACGAGCAGTACTTC. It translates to CASSWQGSGAYEQYF. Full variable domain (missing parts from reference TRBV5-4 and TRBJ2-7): ETGVTQSPTHLIKTRGQQVTLRCSSQSGHNTVSWYQQALGQGPQFIFQYYREEENGRGNFPPRFSGLQFPNYSSELNVNALELDDSALYLCASSWQGSGAYEQYFGPGTRLTVT.

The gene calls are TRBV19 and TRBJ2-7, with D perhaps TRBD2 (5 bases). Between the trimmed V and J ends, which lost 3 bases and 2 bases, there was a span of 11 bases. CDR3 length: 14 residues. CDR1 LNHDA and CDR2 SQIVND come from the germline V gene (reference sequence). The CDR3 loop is CASSIDYRPYEQYF. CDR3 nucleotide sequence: TGTGCCAGTAGTATTGACTACCGCCCCTACGAGCAGTACTTC.

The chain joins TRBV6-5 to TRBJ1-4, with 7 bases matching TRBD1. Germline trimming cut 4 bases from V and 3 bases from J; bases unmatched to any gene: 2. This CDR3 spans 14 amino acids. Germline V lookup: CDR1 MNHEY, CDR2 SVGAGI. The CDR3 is CASSSGTANEKLFF. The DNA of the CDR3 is TGTGCCAGCAGTTCCGGGACAGCTAATGAAAAACTGTTTTTT.

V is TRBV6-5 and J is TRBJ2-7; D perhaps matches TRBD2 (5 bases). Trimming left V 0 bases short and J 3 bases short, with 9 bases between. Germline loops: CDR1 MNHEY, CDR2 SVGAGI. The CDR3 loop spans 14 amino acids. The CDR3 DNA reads TGTGCCAGCAGTTACTCTCGGAGGCACTACGAGCAGTACTTC. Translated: CASSYSRRHYEQYF.

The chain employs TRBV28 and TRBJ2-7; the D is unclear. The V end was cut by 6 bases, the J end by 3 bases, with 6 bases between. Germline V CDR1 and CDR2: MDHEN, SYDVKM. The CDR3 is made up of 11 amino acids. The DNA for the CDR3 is TGTGCCAGCAGGGCGGTCTACGAGCAGTACTTC. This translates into CASRAVYEQYF.

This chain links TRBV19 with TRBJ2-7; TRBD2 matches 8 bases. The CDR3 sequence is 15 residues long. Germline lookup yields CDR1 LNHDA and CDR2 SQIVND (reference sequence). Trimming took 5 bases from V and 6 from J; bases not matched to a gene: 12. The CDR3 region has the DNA TGTGCCAGTAGTTCCCGGGGGGGGGCCCCCGCCGAGCAGTACTTC. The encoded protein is CASSSRGGAPAEQYF.

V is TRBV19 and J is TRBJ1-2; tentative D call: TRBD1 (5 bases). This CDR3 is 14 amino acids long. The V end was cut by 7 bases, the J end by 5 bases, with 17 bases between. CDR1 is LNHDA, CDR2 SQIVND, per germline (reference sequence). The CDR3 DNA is TGTGCCAGTACCAAAGCAGGGCTGATATATGGCTACACCTTC. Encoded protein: CASTKAGLIYGYTF.

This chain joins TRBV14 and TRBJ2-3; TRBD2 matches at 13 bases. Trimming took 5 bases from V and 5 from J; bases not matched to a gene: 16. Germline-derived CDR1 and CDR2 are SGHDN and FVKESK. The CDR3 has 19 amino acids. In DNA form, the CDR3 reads TGTGCCAGCAGCTTGACCCCTGGACTAGCGGGAGCATTTGGAGATACGCAGTATTTT. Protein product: CASSLTPGLAGAFGDTQYF.

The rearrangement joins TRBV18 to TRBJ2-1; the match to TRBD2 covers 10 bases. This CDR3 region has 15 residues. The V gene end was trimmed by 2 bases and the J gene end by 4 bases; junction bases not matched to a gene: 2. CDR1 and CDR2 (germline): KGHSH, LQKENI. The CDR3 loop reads CASSPRTSGYNEQFF. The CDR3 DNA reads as TGTGCCAGCTCACCAAGGACTAGCGGATACAATGAGCAGTTCTTC.

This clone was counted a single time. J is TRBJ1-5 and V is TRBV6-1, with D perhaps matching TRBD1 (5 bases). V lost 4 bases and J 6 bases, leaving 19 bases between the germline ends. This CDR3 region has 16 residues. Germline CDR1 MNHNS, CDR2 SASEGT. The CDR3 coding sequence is TGTGCCAGCAGTGGCCAGACAGTCACAACAGGTCAGCCCCAGCATTTT. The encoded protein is CASSGQTVTTGQPQHF.

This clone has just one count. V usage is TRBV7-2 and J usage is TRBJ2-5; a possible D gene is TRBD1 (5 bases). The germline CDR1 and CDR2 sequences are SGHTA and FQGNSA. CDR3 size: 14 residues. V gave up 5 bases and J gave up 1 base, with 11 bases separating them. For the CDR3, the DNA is TGTGCCAGCAGCCTAGGGGCTCTCCAAGAGACCCAGTACTTC. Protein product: CASSLGALQETQYF.